This TCR beta chain stems from a study of early T cells in non-severe SARS-CoV-2 infection. Study information: Sequenced material consisted of bulk RNA (from unsorted whole blood), and chains were unpaired. Study outcomes and limitations: Comparison of clonotypes with VDJdb favored anti-spike CD8 responses while missing private and CD4 specificities.

Note on this clonotype: No antigen is known for it.

Germline trimming cut 1 base from V and 3 bases from J; bases unmatched to any gene: 3. The CDR3 loop spans 15 amino acids. Germline values: CDR1 DFQATT, CDR2 SNEGSKA (reference sequence). Unique molecular identifier tags were affixed to discrete cDNA molecules. TCRdb called the 5' RACE reads again in MiXCR, with one record for every CDR3 protein. The data hold about 22,000 distinct CDR3 sequences, with roughly 3.6% observed a single time. The chain has TRBV20-1 and TRBJ1-6, with 7 bases lining up with TRBD1. The sequenced sample was whole blood. The clonotype comes from an adult who was a healthcare worker with PCR-confirmed SARS-CoV-2 infection or an uninfected control (not recorded which). CDR3 nucleotides: TGCAGTGCTAGAGCACAGGGGCTCTATAATTCACCCCTCCACTTT. It yields the protein CSARAQGLYNSPLHF.